Listed here are 19 T cell receptor beta chains from one sample, sequenced in a study of cytomegalovirus exposure and HLA in healthy donors. Assay: immunoSEQ multiplex PCR; the TCRdb copy retains only in-frame clones and omits some. Of under 80,000 clones listed, around 94% are singletons. The sequenced material came from PBMCs. These receptors came from a woman aged 18-35 years in good health and CMV-seronegative.

CDR3: CASSPLAGGDFYNEQFF. The CDR3 DNA sequence: TGTGCCAGCAGCCCCTTGGCCGGCGGGGACTTCTACAATGAGCAGTTCTTC. V is TRBV5-4 and J is TRBJ2-1, with D tentatively TRBD2 (6 bases). V lost 4 bases to trimming and J lost 3 bases, with 20 bases between them. The CDR3 loop spans 17 amino acids. Germline assignment: CDR1 SGHNT and CDR2 YYREEE (reference sequence).

The rearrangement links TRBV14 to TRBJ2-1; D is possibly TRBD1 (5 bases). Germline V gene data show CDR1 as SGHDN and CDR2 as FVKESK. The length of the CDR3 is 15 residues. Between the trimmed V and J ends, which lost 4 bases and 5 bases, there was a span of 15 bases. CDR3 bases: TGTGCCAGCAGCCCAGGGCCAAGCGAGGACAATGAGCAGTTCTTC. Protein product: CASSPGPSEDNEQFF. Looking up the rest from reference TRBV14 and TRBJ2-1 gives the full variable domain: EAGVTQFPSHSVIEKGQTVTLRCDPISGHDNLYWYRRVMGKEIKFLLHFVKESKQDESGMPNNRFLAERTGGTYSTLKVQPAELEDSGVYFCASSPGPSEDNEQFFGPGTRLTVL.

This clone has only one observation. J is TRBJ2-5 and V is TRBV19; 7 nucleotides match TRBD1. The germline gives CDR1 LNHDA, CDR2 SQIVND (reference sequence). V trimming: 7 bases; J trimming: 6 bases; junction bases outside the gene matches: 5. CDR3 length equals 12 residues. This chain's CDR3 is CASNTGAQTQYF. The CDR3 nucleotides are TGTGCCAGTAACACAGGGGCGCAGACCCAGTACTTC.

The chain joins TRBV5-1 to TRBJ1-2, with D hard to call. The ends were cut back, 0 bases at V and 8 bases at J, with 14 bases in the middle. This CDR3 has 14 residues. From germline, CDR1 is SGHRS and CDR2 YFSETQ. The CDR3 loop reads CASSLGENFSGYTF. In DNA, the CDR3 is TGCGCCAGCAGCTTGGGGGAGAATTTCAGCGGCTACACCTTC.

The chain is built from TRBV11-3 and TRBJ2-1; D remains ambiguous. The V and J ends lost 2 bases and 3 bases respectively, with 11 bases between them. Germline-derived CDR1 and CDR2 are SGHNT and YENEEA. The CDR3 is 15 residues long. The CDR3 protein is CASSLTSLHYNEQFF. The CDR3 DNA follows: TGTGCCAGCAGCTTAACCTCCTTACACTACAATGAGCAGTTCTTC.

The chain has TRBV9 and TRBJ2-4; 8 nucleotides agree with TRBD1. Germline V gene data show CDR1 as SGDLS and CDR2 as YYNGEE. The CDR3 extends over 19 amino acids. The V and J ends lost 2 bases and 0 bases, in that order; junction bases with no gene match: 13. As DNA, the CDR3 is TGTGCCAGCAGCGTTGAGACAGGGGATTATAGCTTAGCCAAAAACATTCAGTACTTC. This translates into CASSVETGDYSLAKNIQYF.

This clone has only a few counts. V gene TRBV5-3 combines with J gene TRBJ2-7; 13 positions agree with TRBD2. TRBV5-3 is flagged as an ORF with uncertain function. Trimming cost V 3 bases and J 0 bases; bases outside gene matches: 0. The CDR3 is 15 amino acids. CDR3 bases: TGTGCCAGAAGCTGGACTAGCGGGAGCTCCTACGAGCAGTACTTC. Amino acid sequence: CARSWTSGSSYEQYF.

V gene TRBV11-3 combines with J gene TRBJ2-2, with 9 nucleotides matching TRBD2. CDR1 is SGHNT, CDR2 YENEEA, per germline. The ends lost 3 bases at V and 2 bases at J; junction bases unmatched: 4. This CDR3 has 16 amino acids. CDR3: CASSFTSGQNTGELFF. Here the CDR3 DNA reads TGTGCCAGCAGCTTTACTAGCGGGCAAAACACCGGGGAGCTGTTTTTT.

The V call is TRBV10-2, the J call TRBJ1-5, with D possibly being TRBD1 (5 bases). Germline V gene lookup returns CDR1 WSHSY and CDR2 SAAADI. V dropped 3 bases and J dropped 5 bases, with 8 bases sitting between them. This CDR3 has 13 amino acids. The CDR3: CASSDRGDQPQHF. The DNA of the CDR3 is TGCGCCAGCAGTGATAGGGGCGATCAGCCCCAGCATTTT.

This chain connects TRBV28 to TRBJ2-4; 9 bases align to TRBD1. From germline, CDR1 is MDHEN and CDR2 SYDVKM. This CDR3 contains 15 residues. V was clipped by 7 bases and J by 12 bases; unmatched bases: 16. The CDR3 DNA is TGTGCCAGCACTACTACAGGGGGCCCAATCTTGACTCAGTACTTC. This encodes CASTTTGGPILTQYF.

J is TRBJ2-7 and V is TRBV6-4; D perhaps matches TRBD1 (6 bases). The V gene lost 6 bases and the J gene lost 3 bases, with 18 bases spanning the gap. Germline V gives CDR1 MRHNA, CDR2 SNTAGT. CDR3 length: 15 residues. CDR3 nucleotide sequence: TGTGCCAGCAGCCCCGGGTGGGGGCCAAGCTACGAGCAGTACTTC. Translating it yields CASSPGWGPSYEQYF.

The chain combines TRBV28 with TRBJ2-6; perhaps TRBD2 as D (6 bases). Trimming cost V 3 bases and J 13 bases, with 22 bases left between them. The germline V gene has CDR1 MDHEN and CDR2 SYDVKM. The CDR3 sequence is 16 residues long. This CDR3 reads CASSFPPRGGYGVLTF. Here the CDR3 DNA reads TGTGCCAGCAGTTTCCCCCCGCGGGGAGGATACGGGGTCCTGACTTTC. Supplemented by reference TRBV28 and TRBJ2-6, the full variable domain reads DVKVTQSSRYLVKRTGEKVFLECVQDMDHENMFWYRQDPGLGLRLIYFSYDVKMKEKGDIPEGYSVSREKKERFSLILESASTNQTSMYLCASSFPPRGGYGVLTFGAGSRLTVL.

This rearrangement joins TRBV19 to TRBJ2-7; D gene unclear. Trimming removed 3 bases from V and 1 base from J, with 7 bases in between. There are 13 residues in the CDR3. Looked up from germline, CDR1 is LNHDA and CDR2 is SQIVND (reference sequence). CDR3 nucleotide sequence: TGTGCCAGTAGTATTTCCCTGTCCTACGAGCAGTACTTC. Residues: CASSISLSYEQYF.

The rearrangement uses TRBV9 and TRBJ2-2; 9 bases are shared with TRBD2. Germline values: CDR1 SGDLS, CDR2 YYNGEE. This CDR3 region has 15 residues. V was clipped by 3 bases and J by 3 bases; unmatched bases: 3. CDR3 sequence (DNA): TGTGCCAGCAGCGAGAGCGGGGGGTACACCGGGGAGCTGTTTTTT. Translating gives CASSESGGYTGELFF.

This chain's CDR3 is CASSLGPGGAYGYTF. CDR3 sequence (DNA): TGTGCCAGCAGCTTAGGTCCAGGGGGCGCATATGGCTACACCTTC. The chain employs TRBV7-6 and TRBJ1-2, with 8 bases that match TRBD1. Germline CDR1 reads SGHVS; CDR2 reads FNYEAQ. V shed 1 base, J shed 5 bases, and the junction held 6 bases outside the gene matches. The CDR3 extends over 15 amino acids.

The chain employs TRBV29-1 and TRBJ2-5; 7 bases map to TRBD1. Trimming cost V 4 bases and J 2 bases; bases outside gene matches: 4. The CDR3 extends over 13 amino acids. Germline CDR1 SQVTM, CDR2 ANQGSEA. The CDR3 spells CSVGWGQQETQYF. In DNA form, the CDR3 reads TGCAGCGTTGGGTGGGGACAGCAAGAGACCCAGTACTTC. Together with reference TRBV29-1 and TRBJ2-5, the CDR3 gives the full variable domain: SAVISQKPSRDICQRGTSLTIQCQVDSQVTMMFWYRQQPGQSLTLIATANQGSEATYESGFVIDKFPISRPNLTFSTLTVSNMSPEDSSIYLCSVGWGQQETQYFGPGTRLLVL.

This chain connects TRBV30 to TRBJ2-2; 8 positions match TRBD2. The V gene's germline CDR1 is GTSNPN and CDR2 SVGIG (reference sequence). The CDR3 has 14 residues. Trimming at V came to 4 bases and at J to 3 bases, leaving 4 bases not matched to a gene. The CDR3 nucleotides read TGTGCCTGGAAGGCCGGGGGGGACACCGGGGAGCTGTTTTTT. Translation: CAWKAGGDTGELFF. The full variable domain, completed using reference TRBV30 and TRBJ2-2, is SQTIHQWPATLVQPVGSPLSLECTVEGTSNPNLYWYRQAAGRGLQLLFYSVGIGQISSEVPQNLSASRPQDRQFILSSKKLLLSDSGFYLCAWKAGGDTGELFFGEGSRLTVL.

The chain has TRBV11-3 and TRBJ2-1, with D perhaps matching TRBD2 (7 bases). CDR1 and CDR2 from the germline V gene are SGHNT and YENEEA. Trimming removed 6 bases from V and 0 bases from J, with 12 bases in between. The CDR3 spans 15 residues. In DNA, the CDR3 is TGTGCCAGCAGAGGGGGGGAGGCCTCCTACAATGAGCAGTTCTTC. Residues: CASRGGEASYNEQFF.

The rearrangement links TRBV30 to TRBJ1-6, with D perhaps TRBD1 (5 bases). The CDR3 runs to 16 residues. The germline V gene encodes CDR1 GTSNPN and CDR2 SVGIG (reference sequence). V was cut by 3 bases and J by 0 bases, with 12 bases left in between. CDR3 region: CAWRDNLHSYNSPLHF. CDR3 nucleotides: TGTGCCTGGAGGGACAATCTCCACTCCTATAATTCACCCCTCCACTTT.